These 30 T cell receptor beta chains were sequenced from one sample in a study of blood T cell repertoires in COVID-19. The table came from immunoSEQ multiplex PCR; TCRdb's copy has only in-frame clones and leaves some out. The data show roughly 98,000 clones, roughly 92% seen once. Sequencing was carried out using peripheral blood. These receptors all come from a woman in her fifties or sixties with active COVID-19.

A word on this clone: Other DNA sequences in this specimen translate into the identical CDR3. This chain joins TRBV5-1 and TRBJ2-7; 8 nucleotides match TRBD1. Losses at the gene ends were 0 bases for V and 5 bases for J; bases not matched to a gene: 4. CDR1 is SGHRS, CDR2 YFSETQ, per germline. The CDR3 has 14 amino acids. CDR3 in DNA: TGCGCCAGCAGCTTGGTTGGACAGGGCAACGAGCAGTACTTC. Protein: CASSLVGQGNEQYF.

This clone was detected only once. The rearrangement joins TRBV19 to TRBJ2-2, with D unclear. V lost 2 bases and J lost 6, with 4 bases in between. The V gene's germline CDR1 is LNHDA and CDR2 SQIVND (reference sequence). The CDR3 consists of 12 residues. CDR3 region: CASSISAGELFF. The CDR3 DNA reads TGTGCCAGTAGTATATCAGCCGGGGAGCTGTTTTTT. Variable domain in full (rest from reference TRBV19 and TRBJ2-2): DGGITQSPKYLFRKEGQNVTLSCEQNLNHDAMYWYRQDPGQGLRLIYYSQIVNDFQKGDIAEGYSVSREKKESFPLTVTSAQKNPTAFYLCASSISAGELFFGEGSRLTVL.

CDR3: CASRGLAGGPDEQFF. The CDR3 DNA follows: TGTGCCAGCAGAGGACTAGCGGGAGGGCCGGATGAGCAGTTCTTC. The rearrangement joins TRBV6-5 to TRBJ2-1; 15 positions match TRBD2. Looked up from germline, CDR1 is MNHEY and CDR2 is SVGAGI. J gave up 8 bases and V 6 bases, and 5 bases lay outside the gene matches. The CDR3 has 15 amino acids.

The chain uses TRBV10-3 and TRBJ1-2; D uncertain. Germline-derived CDR1 and CDR2 are ENHRY and SYGVKD. CDR3 size: 13 residues. V shed 6 bases and J shed 4 bases, with 12 bases lying between them. The CDR3 sequence: CAIRGDKFYGYTF. The DNA of the CDR3 is TGTGCCATCAGGGGAGACAAGTTCTATGGCTACACCTTC.

The chain combines TRBV28 with TRBJ1-5, with 8 positions matching TRBD1. V was pared by 2 bases and J by 1 base, with 4 bases of the junction left unmatched. CDR3 size: 16 residues. Germline V lookup: CDR1 MDHEN, CDR2 SYDVKM. The CDR3 DNA sequence: TGTGCCAGCAGTTTAAAACAGGGGGGAAGCAATCAGCCCCAGCATTTT. Translation: CASSLKQGGSNQPQHF.

V usage is TRBV12-2 and J usage is TRBJ2-3; the DNA was not used to check the table's D call, TRBD2. TRBV12-2 is flagged as a pseudogene. The CDR3 is 13 amino acids. The CDR3 nucleotides read TGTGCAAGTCGCCACGGGGGGACAGATACGCAGTATTTT. Translating gives CASRHGGTDTQYF.

The V call is TRBV5-1, the J call TRBJ2-1, with 10 bases fitting TRBD2. Germline trimming cut 2 bases from V and 1 base from J; bases unmatched to any gene: 0. CDR3 length: 15 residues. Germline values: CDR1 SGHRS, CDR2 YFSETQ. The CDR3 protein is CASSLLAGSYNEQFF. The CDR3 DNA sequence: TGCGCCAGCAGCTTACTAGCGGGGTCCTACAATGAGCAGTTCTTC.

J is TRBJ1-5 and V is TRBV24-1, with D possibly TRBD1 on 6 matching bases. This CDR3 is 13 amino acids long. From germline, CDR1 is KGHDR and CDR2 SFDVKD. The V gene lost 5 bases and the J gene lost 7 bases, with 11 bases spanning the gap. The CDR3 here is CATSGPGVQPQHF. In DNA, the CDR3 is TGTGCCACCAGTGGCCCAGGGGTCCAGCCCCAGCATTTT.

The genes are TRBV3-1 (or the pseudogene TRBV3-2) and TRBJ2-3; D not certain. The CDR3 sequence is 14 residues long. Germline CDR1 and CDR2: LGHDT and YNNKEL (reference sequence). V shed 3 bases and J shed 4 bases, with 11 bases lying between them. This CDR3 is CASSHLTPPDTQYF. CDR3 in DNA: TGTGCCAGCAGCCATTTGACACCACCAGATACGCAGTATTTT.

The gene calls are TRBV5-8 and TRBJ1-1; tentatively, D is TRBD1 (5 bases). The V gene lost 4 bases and the J gene lost 3 bases, with 16 bases spanning the gap. Germline CDR1 SGHTS, CDR2 YDEGEE. This CDR3 has 15 amino acids. Here the CDR3 DNA reads TGTGCCAGCAGCGCCGAACCCGTAGGGGACACTGAAGCTTTCTTT. Amino acid sequence: CASSAEPVGDTEAFF.

The rearrangement links TRBV2 to TRBJ1-1, with a tentative D call TRBD1 (6 bases). The germline gives CDR1 SNHLY, CDR2 FYNNEI. This CDR3 is 15 amino acids long. Trimming pared 7 bases from V and 2 bases from J, leaving 17 bases between. CDR3 in amino acids: CASIGDTLYNTEAFF. In DNA form, the CDR3 reads TGTGCCAGCATTGGGGACACCCTATACAACACTGAAGCTTTCTTT.

CDR3 bases: TGCGCCAGCAGCCAAGGGTACAGTAACACAGATACGCAGTATTTT. Its translation is CASSQGYSNTDTQYF. The genes are TRBV4-3 and TRBJ2-3; no firm D call. Between the trimmed V and J ends, which lost 1 base and 2 bases, there was a span of 10 bases. This CDR3 spans 15 amino acids. Germline V gene data show CDR1 as LGHNA and CDR2 as YSLEER.

The chain uses TRBV4-3 and TRBJ1-4, with D possibly being TRBD1 (5 bases). The germline gives CDR1 LGHNA, CDR2 YSLEER. CDR3 length: 15 residues. Trimming took 1 base from V and 7 from J, leaving 13 bases between them. The CDR3 reads CASSQAGMGGEKLFF. The CDR3 region has the DNA TGCGCCAGCAGCCAAGCCGGGATGGGGGGTGAAAAACTGTTTTTT.

The CDR3 protein is CASSETGRSLSDGYTF. In nucleotides, the CDR3 is TGTGCCAGCAGTGAGACAGGGAGGTCCCTATCGGATGGCTACACCTTC. The genes are TRBV2 and TRBJ1-2; 7 bases align to TRBD1. With V trimmed by 3 bases and J by 6 bases, 13 bases remained unmatched. The CDR3 runs 16 residues. Germline V gives CDR1 SNHLY, CDR2 FYNNEI.

This clone was observed a few times. J is TRBJ2-2 and V is TRBV7-2; perhaps TRBD1 as D (5 bases). The germline V gene has CDR1 SGHTA and CDR2 FQGNSA. This CDR3 contains 15 residues. The V and J ends lost 3 bases and 1 base respectively, with 9 bases between them. CDR3: CASSFLGRNTGELFF. In nucleotides, the CDR3 is TGTGCCAGCAGCTTTCTGGGGCGGAACACCGGGGAGCTGTTTTTT.

This chain joins TRBV10-2 and TRBJ1-2; D remains ambiguous. Trimming took off 2 bases at V and 8 bases at J, with 15 bases between the two ends. This CDR3 spans 14 amino acids. Germline CDR1 and CDR2: WSHSY and SAAADI. As DNA, the CDR3 is TGCGCCAGCAGTGAGCGAGGCCGCGAGGGAGGCTACACCTTC. This codes for CASSERGREGGYTF.

The chain links TRBV29-1 to TRBJ1-1; D is perhaps TRBD1 (5 bases). V was shortened by 7 bases and J by 1 base, with 10 bases between the two germline ends. The CDR3 totals 12 residues. Per the germline V gene, CDR1 is SQVTM and CDR2 is ANQGSEA. The CDR3 loop reads CSGMTANTEAFF. For the CDR3, the DNA is TGCAGCGGGATGACAGCGAACACTGAAGCTTTCTTT. The full variable domain, with the rest looked up from reference TRBV29-1 and TRBJ1-1, is SAVISQKPSRDICQRGTSLTIQCQVDSQVTMMFWYRQQPGQSLTLIATANQGSEATYESGFVIDKFPISRPNLTFSTLTVSNMSPEDSSIYLCSGMTANTEAFFGQGTRLTVV.

The genes are TRBV11-3 and TRBJ1-4; D uncertain. CDR1 and CDR2 from the germline V gene are SGHNT and YENEEA. Trimming left V 4 bases short and J 3 bases short, with 9 bases between. CDR3 length: 14 residues. The CDR3 DNA reads as TGTGCCAGCAGCTCAACATATCCTAATGAAAAACTGTTTTTT. Translating gives CASSSTYPNEKLFF.

As DNA, the CDR3 is TGTGCCAGCAGCTTAGATAACAGCTACGAGCAGTACTTC. Its protein is CASSLDNSYEQYF. V usage is TRBV11-2 and J usage is TRBJ2-7; the D is unclear. V was clipped by 0 bases and J by 3 bases, with 6 bases between them. In germline, CDR1 is SGHAT, CDR2 FQNNGV. The CDR3 contains 13 residues.

This clone was observed a single time. This sequence joins TRBV4-3 and TRBJ2-1; tentatively, D is TRBD1 (6 bases). Germline values: CDR1 LGHNA, CDR2 YSLEER. The CDR3 has 15 amino acids. The ends were cut back, 4 bases at V and 4 bases at J, with 14 bases in the middle. CDR3 protein: CASSLPGTQYNEQFF. CDR3 bases: TGCGCCAGCAGCCTACCCGGGACACAATACAATGAGCAGTTCTTC.

This clone was found a few times. DNA for the CDR3: TGTGCCATCAGTGGTCTCGGCGGTAGCGGGATACAAGGAGGGGAGCAGTACTTC. This codes for CAISGLGGSGIQGGEQYF. V gene TRBV10-3 combines with J gene TRBJ2-7; TRBD2 matches at 8 bases. Germline loops: CDR1 ENHRY, CDR2 SYGVKD. The junction had 21 bases not matched to a gene; V was cut back by 4 bases and J by 7 bases. CDR3 length equals 18 residues.

This rearrangement joins TRBV30 to TRBJ2-2; the match to TRBD1 covers 8 bases. With 7 bases clipped from V and 0 bases from J, the junction kept 4 bases outside the gene matches. The CDR3 runs to 14 residues. Germline values: CDR1 GTSNPN, CDR2 SVGIG (reference sequence). DNA of the CDR3: TGTGCCTCCGGGACAGGAGCGAACACCGGGGAGCTGTTTTTT. It yields the protein CASGTGANTGELFF. Full variable domain (missing parts from reference TRBV30 and TRBJ2-2): SQTIHQWPATLVQPVGSPLSLECTVEGTSNPNLYWYRQAAGRGLQLLFYSVGIGQISSEVPQNLSASRPQDRQFILSSKKLLLSDSGFYLCASGTGANTGELFFGEGSRLTVL.

This sequence joins TRBV18 and TRBJ1-5, with TRBD1 matching over 8 bases. The CDR3 length is 17 residues. Per the germline V gene, CDR1 is KGHSH and CDR2 is LQKENI. V was clipped by 0 bases and J by 2 bases; unmatched bases: 6. CDR3 DNA: TGTGCCAGCTCACCACCCGCAGGGGGCCTCGGCAATCAGCCCCAGCATTTT. As protein: CASSPPAGGLGNQPQHF.

The chain uses TRBV15 and TRBJ2-5; D is possibly TRBD2 (5 bases). The CDR3 has 13 amino acids. V was clipped by 5 bases and J by 5 bases, with 12 bases between them. Germline CDR1 and CDR2: LNHNV and YYDKDF (reference sequence). CDR3 sequence reads: CATSLERGETQYF. The CDR3 nucleotides read TGTGCCACCAGCTTGGAGCGCGGGGAGACCCAGTACTTC.

The chain is built from TRBV10-3 and TRBJ2-5; TRBD1 matches at 8 bases. This CDR3 region has 14 residues. The germline V gene has CDR1 ENHRY and CDR2 SYGVKD. The V segment lost 2 bases and the J segment 5 bases; nucleotides outside the gene matches: 4. As DNA, the CDR3 is TGTGCCATCAGTGAGCAAAGGGACAGGGAGACCCAGTACTTC. Amino acid sequence: CAISEQRDRETQYF.

The chain recombines TRBV5-6 with TRBJ2-6; D uncertain. The ends were cut back, 9 bases at V and 0 bases at J, with 13 bases in the middle. Germline-derived CDR1 and CDR2 are SGHDT and YYEEEE. This CDR3 has 15 residues. The CDR3 loop reads CATRTQASGANVLTF. The CDR3 DNA reads TGTGCCACCCGTACGCAGGCCTCTGGGGCCAACGTCCTGACTTTC.

CDR3 sequence reads: CASRLTGGIYEQYF. CDR3 nucleotide sequence: TGCGCCAGCAGATTGACAGGGGGCATCTACGAGCAGTACTTC. The rearrangement links TRBV10-2 to TRBJ2-7, with 10 bases lining up with TRBD1. V trimming: 6 bases; J trimming: 3 bases; junction bases outside the gene matches: 5. CDR3 length: 14 amino acids. The germline gives CDR1 WSHSY, CDR2 SAAADI.

The rearrangement links TRBV12-5 to TRBJ2-6; 10 bases are a match to TRBD1. The CDR3 has 18 residues. The V segment lost 4 bases and the J segment 2 bases; nucleotides outside the gene matches: 8. Germline V CDR1 and CDR2: LGHNT, FRNRAP. CDR3 nucleotide sequence: TGTGCTAGTGGTTCCGACAGGGGGCTTCTCACTGGGGCCAACGTCCTGACTTTC. As protein: CASGSDRGLLTGANVLTF.

The V call is TRBV29-1, the J call TRBJ1-2; 11 bases are a match to TRBD1. V was pared by 4 bases and J by 7 bases, with 2 bases of the junction left unmatched. Per the germline V gene, CDR1 is SQVTM and CDR2 is ANQGSEA. The CDR3 is 12 amino acids. CDR3 region: CSVGGTGGGYTF. The CDR3 region has the DNA TGCAGCGTTGGAGGGACAGGGGGTGGCTACACCTTC.

The chain carries TRBV28 and TRBJ2-1, with TRBD1 identical over 9 bases. The germline CDR1 and CDR2 sequences are MDHEN and SYDVKM. V lost 3 bases and J lost 7; bases outside the gene matches: 10. The CDR3 spans 16 residues. The CDR3 region is CASSFRFGTGRNEQFF. CDR3 nucleotides: TGTGCCAGCAGTTTCCGGTTTGGGACAGGGAGGAATGAGCAGTTCTTC.